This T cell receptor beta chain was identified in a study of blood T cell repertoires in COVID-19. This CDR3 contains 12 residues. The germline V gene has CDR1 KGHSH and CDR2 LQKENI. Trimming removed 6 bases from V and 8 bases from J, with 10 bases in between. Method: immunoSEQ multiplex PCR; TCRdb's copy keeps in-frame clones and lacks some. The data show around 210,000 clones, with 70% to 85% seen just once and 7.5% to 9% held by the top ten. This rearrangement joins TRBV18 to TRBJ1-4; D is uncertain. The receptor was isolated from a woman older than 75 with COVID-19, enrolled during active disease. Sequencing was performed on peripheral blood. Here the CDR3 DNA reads TGTGCCAGCTCCCCCCGGGAGGAAAAACTGTTTTTT. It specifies CASSPREEKLFF.